This T cell receptor (beta chain) is from a study of beta chain features in type 1 diabetes. Whole-study results and caveats: Type 1 diabetes patients had moderately but significantly shorter TCRB CDR3s in all four CD4+ subsets. Reads derived from cDNA could over-represent cells showing high TCR expression.

This clone was counted a few times. What it recognizes is unknown. Reverse transcribing all isolated RNA meant expressed TCRB transcripts were sequenced. The data were produced by immunoSEQ multiplex PCR, yet TCRdb's version contains in-frame clones alone and is incomplete. This table has fewer than 650,000 clones, 15% to 19% appearing once. Specimen: naive CD4+ T cells from blood. The receptor comes from a man between 18 and 29 years old in good health.

The DNA of the CDR3 is TGTGCCAGCAGCCAACAAAGGGGCTTTGAGACCCAGTACTTC. Protein: CASSQQRGFETQYF. J is TRBJ2-5 and V is TRBV14; tentative D call: TRBD1 (5 bases). This CDR3 contains 14 residues. CDR1 and CDR2 from the germline V gene are SGHDN and FVKESK. The V gene lost 2 bases and the J gene lost 5 bases, with 12 bases spanning the gap.